These 5 T cell receptor beta chains originate from one sample sequenced in a study of OX40 agonist ivuxolimab in advanced cancers. The repertoire was sequenced with immunoSEQ multiplex PCR; TCRdb's copy has only in-frame clones and lacks some. The sample contains some 76,000 clones, 93% of which appear only once. The material sequenced was CD4+ or CD8+ T cells sorted from blood, taken in a trial of the OX40 agonist ivuxolimab. These receptors all stem from an adult with an advanced solid tumor such as melanoma, head and neck, liver or kidney cancer.

This clone was seen only once. The chain uses TRBV27 and TRBJ2-1, with TRBD2 matching over 10 bases. Germline-derived CDR1 and CDR2 are MNHEY and SMNVEV (reference sequence). The ends lost 2 bases at V and 6 bases at J; junction bases unmatched: 4. The CDR3 has 15 amino acids. The CDR3 sequence: CASSLSGRAFNEQFF. The CDR3 nucleotides are TGTGCCAGCAGTTTAAGCGGGAGGGCCTTCAATGAGCAGTTCTTC.

The chain recombines TRBV21-1 with TRBJ2-1; the DNA was not compared with TRBD1, the D call given in the table. TRBV21-1 is described as a pseudogene. The CDR3 consists of 17 residues. The CDR3 protein is CASSKEGQAISYNEQFF. CDR3 nucleotide sequence: TGTGCCAGCAGCAAAGAGGGACAGGCAATCTCCTACAATGAGCAGTTCTTC.

The rearrangement joins TRBV15 to TRBJ1-2; 10 bases are a match to TRBD1. The CDR3 covers 15 residues. With V trimmed by 5 bases and J by 8 bases, 11 bases remained unmatched. CDR1 is LNHNV and CDR2 is YYDKDF in the germline V gene (reference sequence). CDR3 coding DNA: TGTGCCACCAGCTCCCGATCCAGGGACAGGGGCGGCTACACCTTC. This translates into CATSSRSRDRGGYTF. The complete variable domain, with remaining parts taken from reference TRBV15 and TRBJ1-2, reads DAMVIQNPRYQVTQFGKPVTLSCSQTLNHNVMYWYQQKSSQAPKLLFHYYDKDFNNEADTPDNFQSRRPNTSFCFLDIRSPGLGDTAMYLCATSSRSRDRGGYTFGSGTRLTVV.

This CDR3 reads CASTPVGNNYGYTF. In DNA, the CDR3 is TGTGCCAGTACCCCCGTGGGGAACAACTATGGCTACACCTTC. The chain links TRBV19 to TRBJ1-2; the D is unclear. The CDR3 sequence is 14 residues long. V was shortened by 7 bases and J by 2 bases, with 14 bases between the two germline ends. Germline V gene sequence: CDR1 LNHDA, CDR2 SQIVND (reference sequence).

The chain has TRBV7-2 and TRBJ2-7, with TRBD1 identical over 7 bases. The CDR3 has 15 amino acids. V trimming: 4 bases; J trimming: 0 bases; junction bases outside the gene matches: 6. The germline V gene has CDR1 SGHTA and CDR2 FQGNSA. CDR3 amino acids: CASSWSTGPSYEQYF. As DNA, the CDR3 is TGTGCCAGCAGCTGGTCGACAGGGCCCTCCTACGAGCAGTACTTC.